These 17 T cell receptor beta chains came from one sample sequenced in a study of radiation and T cells in renal cell carcinoma (dated by TCRdb to 2018 to 2021). Read against the paper, the sample's time point label means: blood 4 weeks post-SBRT, at nephrectomy. The treatment or condition label on this specimen signifies: 15 Gy SBRT to primary tumor, nephrectomy 4 weeks later. Library preparation employed the immunoSEQ multiplex PCR assay. Imported from immuneACCESS, the table was reduced by TCRdb to in-frame sequences with V and J called. These copies leave out some clones; in studies compared against another copy, an unresolved V gene accounts for under half, and the cause of the remainder is not known. For this sample the table gives 130,000 to 150,000 clones, of which 80% to 90% were detected only once. The ten largest clones add up to about a sixth of the sample. The material was blood, obtained from a patient whose treatment included radiotherapy and nephrectomy. The receptors here all came from a woman aged 45-60 years with renal cell carcinoma.

J is TRBJ1-5 and V is TRBV10-3, with D hard to call. Between the trimmed V and J ends, which lost 6 bases and 4 bases, there was a span of 13 bases. This CDR3 contains 14 residues. Germline V CDR1 and CDR2: ENHRY, SYGVKD. The CDR3 loop reads CAISEGVRNQPQHF. As DNA, the CDR3 is TGTGCCATCAGCGAGGGTGTAAGGAATCAGCCCCAGCATTTT.

The chain has TRBV15 and TRBJ1-1; D gene uncertain. Trimming left V 0 bases short and J 1 base short, with 12 bases between. Germline values: CDR1 LNHNV, CDR2 YYDKDF (reference sequence). The CDR3 has 16 residues. The CDR3 coding sequence is TGTGCCACCAGCAGAGAACGGAACAGCCAGAACACTGAAGCTTTCTTT. Translation gives CATSRERNSQNTEAFF.

The rearrangement uses TRBV29-1 and TRBJ1-1; TRBD1 is a possible D gene (5 bases). The CDR3 consists of 12 residues. Between the trimmed V and J ends, which lost 3 bases and 1 base, there was a span of 6 bases. Germline V gene lookup returns CDR1 SQVTM and CDR2 ANQGSEA. The CDR3 protein is CSVDGGNTEAFF. CDR3 nucleotide sequence: TGCAGCGTTGACGGGGGGAACACTGAAGCTTTCTTT.

The chain links TRBV19 to TRBJ2-2; D perhaps matches TRBD2 (5 bases). The CDR3 consists of 14 residues. V was cut by 1 base and J by 8 bases, with 11 bases left in between. Per the germline V gene, CDR1 is LNHDA and CDR2 is SQIVND (reference sequence). CDR3 loop: CASSIASLVGELFF. In DNA, the CDR3 is TGTGCCAGTAGTATAGCTAGCTTGGTTGGGGAGCTGTTTTTT. The full variable domain, with the rest looked up from reference TRBV19 and TRBJ2-2, is DGGITQSPKYLFRKEGQNVTLSCEQNLNHDAMYWYRQDPGQGLRLIYYSQIVNDFQKGDIAEGYSVSREKKESFPLTVTSAQKNPTAFYLCASSIASLVGELFFGEGSRLTVL.

The chain carries TRBV5-6 and TRBJ2-3, with TRBD2 matching 8 bases. Germline V gene data show CDR1 as SGHDT and CDR2 as YYEEEE. This CDR3 region has 16 residues. The V and J ends lost 1 base and 2 bases, in that order; junction bases with no gene match: 6. In nucleotides, the CDR3 is TGTGCCAGCAGCTTGTACGGGAGGGGAGTCACAGATACGCAGTATTTT. Encoded protein: CASSLYGRGVTDTQYF.

CDR3 loop: CASSSSSLNYEQYF. DNA of the CDR3: TGTGCCAGCAGCTCGTCTAGCCTTAACTACGAGCAGTACTTC. The rearrangement links TRBV5-5 to TRBJ2-7; tentative D call: TRBD2 (5 bases). CDR1 SGHKS and CDR2 YYEKEE come from the germline V gene (reference sequence). The CDR3 length is 14 residues. V was shortened by 3 bases and J by 3 bases, with 13 bases between the two germline ends.

The J gene is TRBJ2-2, the V gene TRBV5-4; D may match TRBD1 or TRBD2 (6 bases each). Trimming removed 6 bases at V and 3 bases at J, with 15 bases between. This CDR3 region has 15 residues. From germline, CDR1 is SGHNT and CDR2 YYREEE (reference sequence). As DNA, the CDR3 is TGTGCCAGCACCTGGGGGGCAGGGGACACCGGGGAGCTGTTTTTT. Its translation: CASTWGAGDTGELFF.

This sequence joins TRBV28 and TRBJ1-1, with D possibly matching TRBD1 (6 bases). Germline values: CDR1 MDHEN, CDR2 SYDVKM. V was pared by 4 bases and J by 5 bases, with 8 bases between. CDR3 length: 12 amino acids. CDR3 region: CASSSGDTEAFF. The CDR3 nucleotides are TGTGCCAGCAGTTCAGGGGATACTGAAGCTTTCTTT.

This clone was counted between two and nine times. The V call is TRBV28, the J call TRBJ2-2; TRBD2 is a possible D gene (6 bases). Germline V gene data show CDR1 as MDHEN and CDR2 as SYDVKM. Trimming took off 6 bases at V and 1 base at J, with 9 bases between the two ends. The CDR3 loop spans 14 amino acids. For the CDR3, the DNA is TGTGCCAGCAGATCTAGCGTGAACACCGGGGAGCTGTTTTTT. Encoded protein: CASRSSVNTGELFF.

The chain is built from TRBV30 and TRBJ2-5; TRBD2 aligns across 7 bases. V lost 7 bases and J lost 5; bases outside the gene matches: 10. There are 13 residues in the CDR3. Germline values: CDR1 GTSNPN, CDR2 SVGIG (reference sequence). CDR3 nucleotides: TGTGCCTCACTCCGACTAGCCGGGGAGACCCAGTACTTC. Translated, it gives CASLRLAGETQYF.

The genes are TRBV29-1 and TRBJ2-5; TRBD1 agrees at 8 bases. The CDR3 runs 14 residues. The J segment lost 4 bases and the V segment lost 4 bases, leaving 8 bases of the junction unmatched. Germline lookup yields CDR1 SQVTM and CDR2 ANQGSEA. In DNA, the CDR3 is TGCAGCGTTGTTCAGGGGGCGGAGGGAGAGACCCAGTACTTC. Its protein product is CSVVQGAEGETQYF.

The chain is built from TRBV5-5 and TRBJ1-4; weak D call: TRBD1 (5 bases). Looked up from germline, CDR1 is SGHKS and CDR2 is YYEKEE (reference sequence). The CDR3 has 16 residues. Trimming cost V 0 bases and J 7 bases, with 16 bases left between them. The CDR3, as DNA: TGTGCCAGCAGCTTGGTCCCGGCTACGAGGGGTGAAAAACTGTTTTTT. It specifies CASSLVPATRGEKLFF.

This rearrangement joins TRBV7-2 to TRBJ1-1; unclear D gene. Germline V gives CDR1 SGHTA, CDR2 FQGNSA. Trimming took off 1 base at V and 0 bases at J, with 9 bases between the two ends. The CDR3 spans 15 residues. The CDR3 protein is CASSLGSEMNTEAFF. CDR3 in DNA: TGTGCCAGCAGCTTAGGAAGTGAGATGAACACTGAAGCTTTCTTT.

This sequence joins TRBV5-1 and TRBJ2-5, with TRBD2 matching 7 bases. Trimming cost V 0 bases and J 2 bases; bases outside gene matches: 19. There are 20 residues in the CDR3. Looked up from germline, CDR1 is SGHRS and CDR2 is YFSETQ. In DNA form, the CDR3 reads TGCGCCAGCAGCTTGGCTTGGGCGACAGACCCTGTGGGGGGGCAAGAGACCCAGTACTTC. It codes for CASSLAWATDPVGGQETQYF.

The gene calls are TRBV27 and TRBJ2-3, with TRBD2 matching over 9 bases. The CDR3 is 16 amino acids. The junction had 7 bases not matched to a gene; V was cut back by 1 base and J by 5 bases. Germline CDR1 is MNHEY and CDR2 is SMNVEV (reference sequence). CDR3 in DNA: TGTGCCAGCAGTTTATTCGCGGGAGGGCCGGAAGATACGCAGTATTTT. Residues: CASSLFAGGPEDTQYF.

This clone showed up just once. This chain joins TRBV2 and TRBJ2-1; D is tentatively TRBD1 or TRBD2 (5 bases each). The CDR3 length is 13 residues. Germline V gene lookup returns CDR1 SNHLY and CDR2 FYNNEI. The V and J ends lost 6 bases and 6 bases respectively, with 12 bases between them. In DNA form, the CDR3 reads TGTGCCAGCAGGACCGGGGCAATCAATGAGCAGTTCTTC. Translating it yields CASRTGAINEQFF.

This clone was detected only once. The chain recombines TRBV28 with TRBJ2-5, with 8 bases lining up with TRBD1. Per germline, CDR1 MDHEN and CDR2 SYDVKM. The CDR3 spans 16 residues. V was clipped by 6 bases and J by 4 bases; unmatched bases: 13. Here the CDR3 reads CASRQTGTGGGETQYF. The CDR3 nucleotides are TGTGCCAGCAGGCAGACAGGGACAGGCGGTGGAGAGACCCAGTACTTC.